The rows below give T cell receptor beta chains drawn from one sample of a study of blood T cell repertoires in COVID-19. Assay used: immunoSEQ multiplex PCR; TCRdb lists only in-frame clones, some missing. The table records around 450,000 clones, 75% to 90% of them present only once. The sample was PBMCs or T cells enriched from blood (not recorded which). The receptors come from a young woman who had recovered from COVID-19. CDR3s include the opening cysteine and the closing phenylalanine or tryptophan. The D gene is left open where the match is weak. Clone size appears in some rows only: once, few, many, or a class for an expanded clone.

length: 17; J: TRBJ2-5; D: -; size: -; V: TRBV15; CDR3: CATSRDRTNLRGGTQYF; DNA: TGTGCCACCAGCAGAGATAGGACTAATTTAAGGGGCGGGACCCAGTACTTC
length: 14; J: TRBJ2-3; D: -; size: -; V: TRBV19; CDR3: CASSMGSGEDTQYF; DNA: TGTGCCAGTAGTATGGGGTCCGGGGAGGATACGCAGTATTTT
length: 13; J: TRBJ2-7; D: TRBD1; size: -; V: TRBV12-3/TRBV12-4; CDR3: CASSGGQNYEQYF; DNA: TGTGCCAGCAGTGGGGGACAGAACTACGAGCAGTACTTC
length: 14; J: TRBJ2-3; D: -; size: -; V: TRBV5-1; CDR3: CASSSTPPGDTQYF; DNA: TGCGCCAGCAGCTCCACCCCACCGGGGGATACGCAGTATTTT
length: 15; J: TRBJ1-6; D: TRBD1; size: -; V: TRBV2; CDR3: CASSERQGVYSPLHF; DNA: TGTGCCAGCAGTGAGAGGCAGGGGGTATATTCACCCCTCCACTTT
length: 14; J: TRBJ2-2; D: TRBD1; size: -; V: TRBV5-4; CDR3: CASSSGTDTGELFF; DNA: TGTGCCAGCAGTTCCGGGACAGACACCGGGGAGCTGTTTTTT
length: 15; J: TRBJ1-1; D: TRBD1; size: -; V: TRBV11-2; CDR3: CASSTTTGGMAEAFF; DNA: TGTGCCAGCAGCACGACTACAGGGGGGATGGCTGAAGCTTTCTTT
length: 13; J: TRBJ2-4; D: TRBD2; size: -; V: TRBV28; CDR3: CASIGGAQNIQYF; DNA: TGTGCCAGCATCGGGGGGGCTCAAAACATTCAGTACTTC
length: 14; J: TRBJ2-7; D: TRBD1; size: -; V: TRBV6-5; CDR3: CASRLTGTAYEQYF; DNA: TGTGCCAGCAGGCTAACTGGGACAGCCTACGAGCAGTACTTC
length: 14; J: TRBJ2-3; D: TRBD2; size: once; V: TRBV6-2/TRBV6-3; CDR3: CASSYELAGRSRYF; DNA: TGTGCCAGCAGTTACGAACTAGCGGGGCGGTCACGGTATTTT
length: 14; J: TRBJ1-2; D: TRBD1; size: -; V: TRBV14; CDR3: CASGRTGTSYGYTF; DNA: TGTGCCAGCGGGAGGACAGGGACATCCTATGGCTACACCTTC
length: 14; J: TRBJ2-7; D: TRBD1; size: -; V: TRBV18; CDR3: CASSPKQGAYEQYF; DNA: TGTGCCAGCTCACCTAAGCAGGGGGCTTACGAGCAGTACTTC
length: 15; J: TRBJ2-7; D: TRBD1; size: -; V: TRBV5-1; CDR3: CASSLTGQGSYEQYF; DNA: TGCGCCAGCAGCTTGACGGGACAGGGTTCCTACGAGCAGTACTTC
length: 12; J: TRBJ1-2; D: -; size: -; V: TRBV7-9; CDR3: CASSARGRGYTF; DNA: TGTGCCAGCAGCGCCCGTGGGAGGGGCTACACCTTC
length: 10; J: TRBJ1-2; D: -; size: -; V: TRBV30; CDR3: CAYSEVGYTF; DNA: TGTGCCTACTCTGAGGTTGGCTACACCTTC
length: 16; J: TRBJ1-2; D: TRBD1; size: once; V: TRBV19; CDR3: CASSIRTGSANYGYTF; DNA: TGTGCCAGTAGTATAAGGACAGGATCTGCTAACTATGGCTACACCTTC
length: 13; J: TRBJ2-7; D: -; size: -; V: TRBV3-1/TRBV3-2; CDR3: CASSQLGAPEQYF; DNA: TGTGCCAGCAGCCAGTTAGGGGCCCCCGAGCAGTACTTC
length: 14; J: TRBJ2-3; D: -; size: once; V: TRBV28; CDR3: CASSPPRDTDTQYF; DNA: TGTGCCAGCAGTCCCCCGAGGGACACGGATACGCAGTATTTT
length: 17; J: TRBJ1-6; D: -; size: -; V: TRBV4-1; CDR3: CASSQGVTGPYNSPLHF; DNA: TGCGCCAGCAGCCAAGGAGTTACTGGGCCCTATAATTCACCCCTCCACTTT
length: 15; J: TRBJ2-7; D: -; size: -; V: TRBV27; CDR3: CASSWSGQTAYEQYF; DNA: TGTGCCAGCAGTTGGTCCGGACAGACGGCCTACGAGCAGTACTTC
length: 17; J: TRBJ1-1; D: -; size: -; V: TRBV10-3; CDR3: CAISEWEGAGGNTEAFF; DNA: TGTGCCATCAGTGAGTGGGAAGGAGCCGGGGGGAACACTGAAGCTTTCTTT
length: 15; J: TRBJ2-1; D: -; size: -; V: TRBV4-1; CDR3: CASSQENARGNEQFF; DNA: TGCGCCAGCAGCCAAGAGAACGCTCGGGGCAATGAGCAGTTCTTC
length: 16; J: TRBJ2-2; D: TRBD2; size: -; V: TRBV9; CDR3: CASSSWTSGGTGELFF; DNA: TGTGCCAGCAGCTCATGGACTAGCGGGGGAACCGGGGAGCTGTTTTTT
length: 15; J: TRBJ2-1; D: -; size: -; V: TRBV19; CDR3: CASSIQYDSYNEQFF; DNA: TGTGCCAGTAGTATTCAGTACGACTCCTACAATGAGCAGTTCTTC
length: 12; J: TRBJ2-7; D: -; size: -; V: TRBV12-5; CDR3: CASGINRFEQYF; DNA: TGTGCTAGTGGAATTAACAGGTTCGAGCAGTACTTC
length: 14; J: TRBJ2-7; D: -; size: -; V: TRBV18; CDR3: CASSLGLRRYEQYF; DNA: TGTGCCAGCTCACTGGGTCTGAGGCGCTACGAGCAGTACTTC
length: 16; J: TRBJ1-3; D: TRBD1; size: few; V: TRBV9; CDR3: CASSPPRDRGRNTIYF; DNA: TGTGCCAGCAGCCCCCCTAGGGACAGGGGAAGAAACACCATATATTTT
length: 17; J: TRBJ2-3; D: TRBD2; size: -; V: TRBV5-1; CDR3: CASSPMTSGISTDTQYF; DNA: TGCGCCAGCAGCCCGATGACTAGCGGGATCAGCACAGATACGCAGTATTTT
length: 13; J: TRBJ1-5; D: -; size: few; V: TRBV11-2; CDR3: CASSPDRAQPQHF; DNA: TGTGCCAGCAGCCCAGACAGAGCTCAGCCCCAGCATTTT
length: 13; J: TRBJ2-7; D: -; size: -; V: TRBV30; CDR3: CAWRDWTAYEQYF; DNA: TGTGCCTGGAGGGATTGGACTGCCTACGAGCAGTACTTC
length: 13; J: TRBJ1-1; D: -; size: -; V: TRBV29-1; CDR3: CSAKGSRDTEAFF; DNA: TGCAGCGCTAAGGGGTCTAGGGATACTGAAGCTTTCTTT
length: 15; J: TRBJ2-7; D: TRBD1; size: once; V: TRBV4-2; CDR3: CASSQEGTDYSEQYF; DNA: TGTGCCAGCAGCCAAGAGGGGACAGACTATTCCGAGCAGTACTTC
length: 15; J: TRBJ2-3; D: -; size: -; V: TRBV10-1; CDR3: CASSEFQGQKDTQYF; DNA: TGCGCCAGCAGTGAGTTTCAGGGTCAGAAAGATACGCAGTATTTT
length: 14; J: TRBJ1-1; D: -; size: once; V: TRBV25-1; CDR3: CASSELKGFAEAFF; DNA: TGTGCCAGCAGTGAATTGAAGGGGTTCGCTGAAGCTTTCTTT
length: 18; J: TRBJ2-3; D: -; size: -; V: TRBV7-2; CDR3: CASSLTLNPRGRTDTQYF; DNA: TGTGCCAGCAGCTTAACCCTGAACCCCAGGGGTAGGACAGATACGCAGTATTTT
length: 13; J: TRBJ1-2; D: TRBD1; size: -; V: TRBV19; CDR3: CASSRTGPYGYTF; DNA: TGTGCCAGTAGTCGGACAGGCCCCTATGGCTACACCTTC
length: 17; J: TRBJ2-5; D: TRBD2; size: -; V: TRBV3-1/TRBV3-2; CDR3: CASSDRLAGGFQETQYF; DNA: TGTGCCAGCAGCGACAGACTAGCGGGGGGGTTCCAAGAGACCCAGTACTTC